This TCR beta chain originates from a study of post-analysis software for immune sequencing data. Comment on this clonotype: Its cognate antigen is unknown.

V was cut by 6 bases and J by 0 bases, with 18 bases left in between. The CDR3 covers 17 residues. Study-wide points: Elevated frequency relative to controls characterized 4 or 5 TRBV segments in patients, TRBV5-6, TRBV5-1 and TRBV20-1 among them.

Presence of unique molecular identifiers characterized the TCR beta cDNA libraries. Each CDR3 protein is one row after TCRdb ran MiXCR on the PCR reads. In the table there are some 690,000 distinct CDR3 sequences, just under 30% of which are singletons. The TCR originated in a girl aged 10-17 years with multiple sclerosis. V usage is TRBV12-3 or TRBV12-4 and J usage is TRBJ1-3, with D unclear. Sequenced input: blood. The CDR3 region has the DNA TGTGCCAGCAGACCCCTCAGGAACAATCGCTCTGGAAACACCATATATTTT. Encoded protein: CASRPLRNNRSGNTIYF.